Below, 17 T cell receptor beta chains from the same sample are listed, as sequenced in a study of human T cells and chemical hapten exposure. The time point was: patch test 1, 2 weeks after DPC sensitization. The treatment here: therapeutic diphenylcyclopropenone sensitization with weekly scalp DPC. TCRdb used MiXCR to reprocess the RACE reads, holding one entry per CDR3 protein. The sample shows about 120,000 distinct CDR3 sequences, roughly an eighth of them seen only once. Sequencing was performed on whole blood, taken in connection with sensitization to the hapten diphenylcyclopropenone (DPC). Receptors originate from a man between 18 and 35 years old with alopecia areata. Some clones in this sample may be carry-over from other donors' samples.

A note on this clonotype: A much larger clone lies a single base off, so this may be a read error. The chain recombines TRBV6-2 or TRBV6-3 with TRBJ2-1, with 9 bases lining up with TRBD2. The germline gives CDR1 MNHEY, CDR2 SVGEGT. The CDR3 runs 17 residues. The trim removed 8 bases at V and 1 base at J, leaving 12 bases unmatched. For the CDR3, the DNA is TGTGCCAGCCGTCTAATTAGCGGGGGTCCGTCCTACAATGAGCAGTTCTTC. It specifies CASRLISGGPSYNEQFF.

This clonotype has only a few counts. This rearrangement joins TRBV7-3 to TRBJ1-6, with TRBD1 matching 7 bases. The J segment lost 9 bases and the V segment lost 0 bases, leaving 14 bases of the junction unmatched. The CDR3 sequence is 18 residues long. The germline CDR1 and CDR2 sequences are SGHTA and FQGTGA. DNA of the CDR3: TGTGCCAGCAGCTTAACTTTGGGTGCAGGGGGTTTTAGTTCACCCCTCCACTTT. Its protein is CASSLTLGAGGFSSPLHF.

The chain carries TRBV4-1 and TRBJ2-3; D might be TRBD1 (6 bases). V was clipped by 4 bases and J by 8 bases, with 16 bases between them. The CDR3 is 14 amino acids. Per germline, CDR1 MGHRA and CDR2 YSYEKL. CDR3 in amino acids: CASSPEGEEGTQYF. CDR3 in DNA: TGCGCCAGCAGCCCCGAGGGGGAAGAGGGTACGCAGTATTTT.

This clonotype was counted between two and nine times. The chain joins TRBV4-1 to TRBJ1-1; the match to TRBD1 covers 11 bases. With V trimmed by 4 bases and J by 6 bases, 10 bases remained unmatched. CDR1 and CDR2 from the germline V gene are MGHRA and YSYEKL. The CDR3 is 16 amino acids. CDR3 residues: CASSPRTGGLFAEAFF. In DNA form, the CDR3 reads TGCGCCAGCAGCCCGAGGACAGGGGGCCTCTTCGCTGAAGCTTTCTTT.

The J gene is TRBJ2-3, the V gene TRBV11-3; 7 bases are a match to TRBD2. This CDR3 region has 15 residues. Germline V gene lookup returns CDR1 SGHNT and CDR2 YENEEA. V lost 1 base and J lost 2; bases outside the gene matches: 3. CDR3 DNA: TGTGCCAGCAGCTTAGCAGCGGGGTACACAGATACGCAGTATTTT. Protein product: CASSLAAGYTDTQYF.

This clonotype was detected a few times. The chain carries TRBV27 and TRBJ2-3; D is tentatively TRBD1 or TRBD2 (5 bases each). The CDR3 is 17 residues long. Germline values: CDR1 MNHEY, CDR2 SMNVEV (reference sequence). Trimming cost V 6 bases and J 7 bases, with 26 bases left between them. In DNA, the CDR3 is TGTGCCAGCAGACCCAAAACCGGGACGACCCGCCCATATACGCAGTATTTT. Its translation: CASRPKTGTTRPYTQYF.

The chain employs TRBV5-5 and TRBJ1-5; the D gene is possibly TRBD1 (5 bases). Trimming removed 5 bases at V and 4 bases at J, with 16 bases between. The germline V gene has CDR1 SGHKS and CDR2 YYEKEE (reference sequence). The CDR3 length is 15 residues. DNA of the CDR3: TGTGCCAGCAGTTTACCGGGCCGGGGGAATCAGCCCCAGCATTTT. Amino acid sequence: CASSLPGRGNQPQHF.

This clonotype was detected only a few times. The chain couples TRBV19 to TRBJ1-1; TRBD1 is a possible D gene (6 bases). The CDR3 sequence is 15 residues long. V lost 3 bases and J 2 bases, leaving 13 bases between the germline ends. Germline CDR1 LNHDA, CDR2 SQIVND (reference sequence). In nucleotides, the CDR3 is TGTGCCAGTAGTATGGGTGACAGGAGTAACACTGAAGCTTTCTTT. Translation gives CASSMGDRSNTEAFF.

J is TRBJ2-7 and V is TRBV4-3; D gene ambiguous. The V gene's germline CDR1 is LGHNA and CDR2 YSLEER. The CDR3 is made up of 13 amino acids. V shed 3 bases and J shed 4 bases, with 10 bases lying between them. The CDR3: CASSQLFLYEQYF. CDR3 DNA sequence: TGCGCCAGCAGCCAGCTTTTCCTTTACGAGCAGTACTTC.

The chain has TRBV20-1 and TRBJ1-2; D is uncertain. The CDR3 runs 12 residues. Trimming left V 7 bases short and J 2 bases short, with 11 bases between. The V gene's germline CDR1 is DFQATT and CDR2 SNEGSKA (reference sequence). The CDR3 DNA sequence: TGCAGTGATAGGTCCCTGAACTATGGCTACACCTTC. Amino acid sequence: CSDRSLNYGYTF.

The chain joins TRBV28 to TRBJ1-2, with D unresolved. The CDR3 is 12 residues long. The V gene lost 2 bases and the J gene lost 6 bases, with 7 bases spanning the gap. In germline, CDR1 is MDHEN, CDR2 SYDVKM. This CDR3 reads CASSLREHGYTF. Written as DNA, the CDR3 is TGTGCCAGCAGTTTAAGAGAGCATGGCTACACCTTC.

The chain couples TRBV20-1 to TRBJ2-7; TRBD1 aligns across 10 bases. The CDR3 is 14 residues long. CDR1 DFQATT and CDR2 SNEGSKA come from the germline V gene (reference sequence). V shed 6 bases and J 3 bases; nucleotides not matched to a gene: 8. This CDR3 reads CSASRDRGVYEQYF. In nucleotides, the CDR3 is TGCAGTGCCTCCCGGGACAGGGGCGTCTACGAGCAGTACTTC.

In this sample, this clonotype turned up many times. The CDR3 sequence: CSASRVTAFF. The DNA for the CDR3 is TGCAGTGCTTCCAGGGTTACAGCTTTCTTT. The V call is TRBV20-1, the J call TRBJ1-1; D is possibly TRBD1 (5 bases). Trimming took off 5 bases at V and 10 bases at J, with 11 bases between the two ends. Germline CDR1 reads DFQATT; CDR2 reads SNEGSKA (reference sequence). The length of the CDR3 is 10 residues.

V usage is TRBV28 and J usage is TRBJ2-1; 7 bases match TRBD1. The CDR3 length is 15 residues. Unmatched junction bases numbered 10, after V lost 7 bases and J lost 4 bases. Germline V CDR1 and CDR2: MDHEN, SYDVKM. This CDR3 is CASTSSGQTYNEQFF. CDR3 coding DNA: TGTGCCAGCACAAGCTCGGGACAGACATACAATGAGCAGTTCTTC.

This clonotype was seen ten or more times. The chain uses TRBV6-1 and TRBJ2-7; TRBD1 matches at 10 bases. J was trimmed by 4 bases and V by 6 bases; bases with no gene match: 6. This CDR3 contains 14 residues. CDR1 is MNHNS and CDR2 is SASEGT in the germline V gene. CDR3: CASSDGQGGYEQYF. CDR3 DNA: TGTGCCAGCAGCGATGGACAGGGGGGGTACGAGCAGTACTTC.

In this sample, this clonotype turned up a few times. J is TRBJ1-6 and V is TRBV4-3, with TRBD1 matching over 7 bases. The CDR3 is 19 amino acids. Germline V gene lookup returns CDR1 LGHNA and CDR2 YSLEER. After removal of 0 bases from V and 2 bases from J, the junction contained 10 bases not matched to a gene. The CDR3 DNA follows: TGCGCCAGCAGCCAAGACCCCGTGGGACAGTTTCCCTATAATTCACCCCTCCACTTT. This translates into CASSQDPVGQFPYNSPLHF.

This CDR3 is CSAGGQGFNQPQHF. As DNA, the CDR3 is TGCAGTGCTGGGGGACAGGGTTTCAATCAGCCCCAGCATTTT. This sequence joins TRBV20-1 and TRBJ1-5; TRBD1 matches at 9 bases. V lost 5 bases, J lost 3 bases, and 5 bases stayed unmatched. This CDR3 is 14 amino acids long. Germline assignment: CDR1 DFQATT and CDR2 SNEGSKA (reference sequence).